Detailed here is one TCR beta chain. This clone was counted between two and nine times. The antigen it binds to is not known. Nothing much larger sits one base from this clone, and base qualities are not available. Patients had primary melanoma that had been surgically resected and was considered potentially curable but at risk of metastatic recurrence. This specimen comes from a study of primary melanoma T cells and metastatic recurrence (dated by TCRdb to 2020 to 2021). Study-level background: The cohort comprised more than 150 primary melanomas of stage T2 to T4, with thickness greater than 1 mm. Whether patient outcome could be predicted by T-cell fraction and T-cell repertoire clonality in primary melanoma tumors was the question this study put to the test. The T-cell fraction measured by TCR beta sequencing was weighed against progression-free survival, the clinical outcome chosen for the comparison. The sequencing-derived T-cell fraction was compared with histopathological grading of tumor-infiltrating lymphocytes. The research as a whole found: The authors framed an effective T-cell-mediated antitumor response in primary melanoma only as a suggestion, not a demonstrated mechanism. A T-cell fraction above 20% appeared protective regardless of ulceration status, mitotic rate or nodal disease. The tumor T-cell fraction reportedly predicted progression-free survival independently of thickness, ulceration, mitotic rate and age. Adding T-cell fraction to tumor thickness reportedly improved progression-free survival prediction more than adding any other histopathological variable.

The germline V gene encodes CDR1 SGHNT and CDR2 YENEEA. Reading from cysteine to phenylalanine, the CDR3 counts 15 amino acids. Only the CDR3 DNA stays, 45 bases, in frame from base 1. V ends up 0 bases short and J 4 bases short, with an unmatched junction base count of 4. The library was obtained by the immunoSEQ multiplex PCR assay. Primary melanoma tumor tissue was subjected to high-throughput sequencing of the T-cell receptor beta chain. On the authors' methods: Among the repertoire analyses were the distribution of insertions and deletions and the sharing of TCRB CDR3 between samples. The predictive value of the T-cell fraction was ranked against histopathological variables by a gradient-boosted model. In its TCRdb copy, this immuneACCESS table keeps in-frame sequences only and misses some clones. Where compared with another copy, unresolved V genes explain less than half of these, and the others have no known cause. The DNA gave D and trimming, while V, J and clone size come from that table. This sample comprises 190 or so clones, about four fifths of them detected only once. 35% to 40% of the sample belongs to the ten largest clones.

This clonotype was sampled from a human donor with melanoma. The chain links TRBV11-3 with TRBJ1-1, and TRBD1 aligns with 8 junction nucleotides. What was sequenced was melanoma tumor tissue. The CDR3 is CASSLDPGGGTEAFF. The DNA sequence is as follows: TGTGCCAGCAGCTTAGATCCAGGGGGCGGCACTGAAGCTTTCTTT.